Sequencing of this T cell receptor beta chain was carried out in a study of identical twins. MiXCR was run by TCRdb on the 5' RACE reads, yielding one entry per CDR3 protein. The table has some 1,600,000 distinct CDR3 sequences, about 32% seen once; the top ten hold about 0.25%. Concerning this clonotype: Its antigen is not identified.

Study findings and constraints: Within monozygotic twins, out-of-frame TCR alpha sharing was underestimated by the models. Abundant cord blood beta clonotypes carried fewer insertions; memory repertoires showed none. Twins shared beta out-of-frame sequences in excess, but this excess was weaker. Diverse VJ usage suggested most zero-insertion clonotypes were not invariant T cells.

This CDR3 has 13 amino acids. The V end was cut by 0 bases, the J end by 13 bases, with 13 bases between. In germline, CDR1 is LNHNV, CDR2 YYDKDF (reference sequence). This TCR was sampled from a newborn girl in good health. The rearrangement uses TRBV15 and TRBJ2-1, with D perhaps TRBD2 (6 bases). Sequencing was performed on cord blood. This CDR3 is CATSRDRVGTQFF. In DNA form, the CDR3 reads TGTGCCACCAGCAGAGATCGGGTCGGGACTCAGTTCTTC.